Below are 23 T cell receptor beta chains sequenced from a single sample in a study of control samples from healthy donors and cancer patients (dated by TCRdb to about 2020). The library was produced with the immunoSEQ multiplex PCR assay. Imported from immuneACCESS, the table was reduced by TCRdb to in-frame sequences with V and J called. These copies leave out some clones; in studies compared against another copy, an unresolved V gene accounts for under half, and the cause of the remainder is not known. This sample has under 200,000 clones in its table, and 92% of those were observed once. The ten largest make up 0.65% to 0.75% of the sample. Sequenced input: blood. Receptors originate from a woman under 40 in good health.

This clone was seen a single time. This chain joins TRBV27 and TRBJ2-7; TRBD1 is a possible D gene (7 bases). This CDR3 spans 15 amino acids. Per germline, CDR1 MNHEY and CDR2 SMNVEV (reference sequence). V was trimmed by 5 bases and J by 7 bases, leaving 21 bases between them. The CDR3 loop reads CASSNLGGTGLEQYF. CDR3 DNA sequence: TGTGCCAGCAGTAATTTAGGGGGCACTGGACTAGAGCAGTACTTC.

The chain recombines TRBV5-6 with TRBJ1-3; perhaps TRBD1 as D (5 bases). The length of the CDR3 is 15 residues. Deletions cut 4 bases from V and 0 bases from J, with 11 bases between. Germline V gives CDR1 SGHDT, CDR2 YYEEEE. The CDR3 region has the DNA TGTGCCAGCAGCGAAGAGGGGTACTCTGGAAACACCATATATTTT. It codes for CASSEEGYSGNTIYF.

The rearrangement joins TRBV5-5 to TRBJ1-5; 7 nucleotides match TRBD1. Germline V gene data show CDR1 as SGHKS and CDR2 as YYEKEE (reference sequence). V was clipped by 3 bases and J by 5 bases; unmatched bases: 5. The CDR3 has 14 amino acids. The CDR3: CASSWEQGYQPQHF. The CDR3 DNA reads as TGTGCCAGCAGCTGGGAACAGGGGTATCAGCCCCAGCATTTT.

The chain links TRBV28 to TRBJ1-6; 8 positions agree with TRBD1. J lost 9 bases, V lost 6 bases, and 10 bases had no gene match. Germline CDR1 is MDHEN and CDR2 is SYDVKM. CDR3 size: 15 residues. This CDR3 is CASRRGQGQFSPLHF. Written as DNA, the CDR3 is TGTGCCAGCAGGCGCGGACAGGGCCAATTTTCACCCCTCCACTTT. Using reference TRBV28 and TRBJ1-6 for the parts outside the CDR3, the full variable domain is DVKVTQSSRYLVKRTGEKVFLECVQDMDHENMFWYRQDPGLGLRLIYFSYDVKMKEKGDIPEGYSVSREKKERFSLILESASTNQTSMYLCASRRGQGQFSPLHFGNGTRLTVT.

Worth noting for this clone: Distinct nucleotide sequences in the sample also encode this CDR3. The CDR3 nucleotides are TGTGCCAGCAGTTTAAGGCCGGACTATGGCTACACCTTC. This encodes CASSLRPDYGYTF. The V gene is TRBV28, the J gene TRBJ1-2; D uncertain. The germline V gene encodes CDR1 MDHEN and CDR2 SYDVKM. This CDR3 is 13 amino acids long. V dropped 2 bases and J dropped 3 bases, with 7 bases sitting between them.

The chain combines TRBV10-3 with TRBJ2-1; maybe TRBD2 (6 bases). This CDR3 is built from 12 residues. Germline lookup yields CDR1 ENHRY and CDR2 SYGVKD. Trimming removed 3 bases from V and 12 bases from J, with 12 bases in between. CDR3: CAISEGGTGQFF. The CDR3 coding sequence is TGTGCCATCAGTGAAGGCGGGACTGGGCAGTTCTTC.

This clone turned up a few times. The junction shows a germline mismatch at one end, possibly a read error. This rearrangement joins TRBV27 to TRBJ2-5; maybe TRBD1 (7 bases). CDR3 size: 10 residues. CDR1 and CDR2 from the germline V gene are MNHEY and SMNVEV (reference sequence). The CDR3 loop is CASTWGRGDF. The CDR3 nucleotides are TGTGCCAGCACCTGGGGCAGGGGGGACTTC.

The chain has TRBV6-6 and TRBJ1-1; D perhaps matches TRBD1 (5 bases). The CDR3 runs to 15 residues. Between the trimmed V and J ends, which lost 10 bases and 4 bases, there was a span of 22 bases. Germline CDR1 is MNHNY and CDR2 is SVGAGI (reference sequence). CDR3 DNA: TGTGCCACCAACCTGGGGCAGGCTCTAGGCACTGAAGCTTTCTTT. Protein product: CATNLGQALGTEAFF.

The chain combines TRBV24-1 with TRBJ2-7, with 8 bases lining up with TRBD1. V gave up 2 bases and J gave up 5 bases; unmatched junction bases: 4. This CDR3 comprises 14 residues. The germline gives CDR1 KGHDR, CDR2 SFDVKD. CDR3 sequence (DNA): TGTGCCACCAGTGATTCGGACAGGGCAAACGAGCAGTACTTC. Encoded protein: CATSDSDRANEQYF.

The chain combines TRBV6-5 with TRBJ1-1; D might be TRBD1 (5 bases). V shed 2 bases and J shed 4 bases, with 17 bases lying between them. The CDR3 is 16 amino acids. Germline V CDR1 and CDR2: MNHEY, SVGAGI. The CDR3 here is CASSYGAQGLLTEAFF. As DNA, the CDR3 is TGTGCCAGCAGTTACGGGGCCCAGGGCCTGCTCACTGAAGCTTTCTTT.

The chain is built from TRBV6-5 and TRBJ2-2, with D unclear. There are 13 residues in the CDR3. Looked up from germline, CDR1 is MNHEY and CDR2 is SVGAGI. The CDR3 sequence: CANGRSNTGELFF. CDR3 sequence (DNA): TGTGCTAACGGGCGGTCGAACACCGGGGAGCTGTTTTTT.

This chain joins TRBV7-9 and TRBJ2-2, with 9 bases identical to TRBD1. This CDR3 has 15 amino acids. Germline V gene data show CDR1 as SEHNR and CDR2 as FQNEAQ (reference sequence). The V segment lost 5 bases and the J segment 8 bases; nucleotides outside the gene matches: 9. The CDR3: CASSPGTGKKGELFF. CDR3 DNA: TGTGCCAGCAGCCCCGGGACAGGGAAGAAAGGGGAGCTGTTTTTT.

This rearrangement joins TRBV10-2 to TRBJ2-7, with D perhaps matching TRBD1 or TRBD2 (5 bases each). Germline-derived CDR1 and CDR2 are WSHSY and SAAADI. V was trimmed by 3 bases and J by 5 bases, leaving 14 bases between them. The CDR3 covers 14 residues. DNA of the CDR3: TGCGCCAGCAGTGATAGGAACAGGCGGGACGAGCAGTACTTC. Residues: CASSDRNRRDEQYF.

This chain links TRBV5-4 with TRBJ2-7; TRBD2 might be the D (5 bases). The V gene lost 5 bases and the J gene lost 1 base, with 19 bases spanning the gap. This CDR3 spans 16 amino acids. Germline V gene sequence: CDR1 SGHNT, CDR2 YYREEE (reference sequence). This CDR3 is CASSVRGGGSSYEQYF. CDR3 nucleotides: TGTGCCAGCAGTGTCCGTGGCGGAGGTAGTTCCTACGAGCAGTACTTC.

Concerning this clone: The same CDR3 also results from other DNA sequences found in this sample. The rearrangement uses TRBV7-9 and TRBJ2-7; 8 bases align to TRBD2. CDR1 is SEHNR and CDR2 is FQNEAQ in the germline V gene (reference sequence). V lost 5 bases, J lost 2 bases, and 5 bases stayed unmatched. The CDR3 length is 14 residues. CDR3 loop: CASSLSGGPYEQYF. The CDR3 DNA follows: TGTGCCAGCAGCCTCAGCGGGGGCCCCTACGAGCAGTACTTC.

CDR3 nucleotides: TGCGCCAGCAGTGAGTCGACCATAGGGCCCCAGCATTTT. Translated, it gives CASSESTIGPQHF. The rearrangement joins TRBV10-1 to TRBJ1-5; D remains unclear. The CDR3 covers 13 residues. CDR1 WNHNN and CDR2 SYGVQD come from the germline V gene (reference sequence). Trimming cost V 0 bases and J 9 bases, with 9 bases left between them.

The rearrangement joins TRBV4-2 to TRBJ2-3, with D possibly matching TRBD2 (7 bases). The CDR3 sequence is 19 residues long. Germline V lookup: CDR1 LGHNA, CDR2 YNFKEQ. Trimming took 0 bases from V and 4 from J, leaving 23 bases between them. In DNA, the CDR3 is TGTGCCAGCAGCCAAGATCGATCTATAGGGGGAGGGCCCGCAGATACGCAGTATTTT. Translated, it gives CASSQDRSIGGGPADTQYF.

The J gene is TRBJ1-6, the V gene TRBV24-1, with D unclear. Germline CDR1 reads KGHDR; CDR2 reads SFDVKD. V lost 5 bases and J 0 bases, leaving 13 bases between the germline ends. This CDR3 comprises 17 residues. CDR3 protein: CATSGKSSSSYNSPLHF. The CDR3 DNA follows: TGTGCCACCAGTGGAAAGAGTTCGAGCTCCTATAATTCACCCCTCCACTTT.

The V and J genes are TRBV28 and TRBJ2-2, with 9 bases identical to TRBD2. The germline CDR1 and CDR2 sequences are MDHEN and SYDVKM. J gave up 5 bases and V 5 bases, and 6 bases lay outside the gene matches. The CDR3 length is 15 residues. The DNA for the CDR3 is TGTGCCAGCAGTAGCGGGAGGTTGGGGACCGGGGAGCTGTTTTTT. Its translation is CASSSGRLGTGELFF.

V usage is TRBV10-3 and J usage is TRBJ2-5; D remains unclear. Per the germline V gene, CDR1 is ENHRY and CDR2 is SYGVKD. Trimming removed 0 bases at V and 3 bases at J, with 8 bases between. The CDR3 is made up of 14 amino acids. In DNA form, the CDR3 reads TGTGCCATCAGTGAGTCGAATGGGGAAGAGACCCAGTACTTC. Encoded protein: CAISESNGEETQYF.

The genes are TRBV9 and TRBJ1-1; D not certain. Trimming stripped 5 bases from V and 0 bases from J, with 17 bases between. CDR1 SGDLS and CDR2 YYNGEE come from the germline V gene. The CDR3 runs to 16 residues. Here the CDR3 DNA reads TGTGCCAGCAGTCCAGTTGGAGGGCTGGTGAACACTGAAGCTTTCTTT. This gives the protein CASSPVGGLVNTEAFF.

The gene calls are TRBV7-8 and TRBJ2-7, with TRBD2 matching over 8 bases. Germline-derived CDR1 and CDR2 are SGHVS and FQNEAQ. The CDR3 is 16 residues long. V trimming: 5 bases; J trimming: 3 bases; junction bases outside the gene matches: 12. CDR3 amino acids: CASSLTSGTRIYEQYF. CDR3 DNA: TGTGCCAGCAGCCTTACTTCCGGGACTAGGATCTACGAGCAGTACTTC.

The rearrangement joins TRBV27 to TRBJ2-1; 8 positions agree with TRBD1. V lost 6 bases and J lost 6; bases outside the gene matches: 7. There are 14 residues in the CDR3. CDR1 is MNHEY and CDR2 is SMNVEV in the germline V gene (reference sequence). CDR3 in DNA: TGTGCCAGCAGCCAATTCGACAGGGGCAATGAGCAGTTCTTC. Protein sequence: CASSQFDRGNEQFF.